This record looks at one T cell receptor beta chain sequence and its context. No antigen is known for it. This may stem from a read error, because a much larger clone lies one nucleotide away. A second PCR, run for roughly 7 to 12 cycles, used a sample-barcoded 5' primer plus a J-beta primer mix. TCRdb fed the 5' RACE reads into MiXCR, producing one record per CDR3 protein. The sample has approximately 810,000 distinct CDR3 sequences, 29% seen once. The data were obtained in a study of blood T cells in healthy people across ages. This CDR3 is 13 amino acids long. Germline CDR1 reads MNHEY; CDR2 reads SVGEGT. Trimming removed 3 bases from V and 9 bases from J, with 12 bases in between. Study-level points and caveats: Roughly linearly, TCR beta diversity per million T cells fell as age increased.

The sequencing sample was made of blood. The rearrangement links TRBV6-2 or TRBV6-3 to TRBJ2-1; D not certain. The receptor comes from a woman older than 75 in good health. In DNA, the CDR3 is TGTGCCAGCAGTTATGCGGAGTGGGGTGAGCAGTTCTTC. Amino acids: CASSYAEWGEQFF.